Following are 31 T cell receptor beta chains from one sample sequenced in a study of blood T cell repertoires in COVID-19. Repertoires were generated with immunoSEQ multiplex PCR, while TCRdb's copy carries only in-frame clones and drops some. This repertoire shows about 190,000 clones, more than 70% found once; its top ten account for about 6.8%. Sequenced: peripheral blood. The receptors here all came from a woman in her 40s who had recovered from COVID-19.

The chain recombines TRBV2 with TRBJ2-1; 8 nucleotides match TRBD2. The trim removed 5 bases at V and 3 bases at J, leaving 6 bases unmatched. The CDR3 runs 15 residues. The germline V gene encodes CDR1 SNHLY and CDR2 FYNNEI. CDR3 region: CASSLLAAVYNEQFF. The CDR3 nucleotides read TGTGCCAGCAGTTTACTAGCGGCTGTCTACAATGAGCAGTTCTTC. Filled out from reference TRBV2 and TRBJ2-1, the complete variable domain reads EPEVTQTPSHQVTQMGQEVILRCVPISNHLYFYWYRQILGQKVEFLVSFYNNEISEKSEIFDDQFSVERPDGSNFTLKIRSTKLEDSAMYFCASSLLAAVYNEQFFGPGTRLTVL.

This clone is a singleton in its sample. The rearrangement links TRBV3-1 (or the pseudogene TRBV3-2) to TRBJ2-7; TRBD2 is a possible D gene (6 bases). Germline-derived CDR1 and CDR2 are LGHDT and YNNKEL (reference sequence). V lost 3 bases and J 3 bases, leaving 9 bases between the germline ends. The CDR3 runs 13 residues. CDR3 coding DNA: TGTGCCAGCAGCCATAGGCGGGACTACGAGCAGTACTTC. Protein product: CASSHRRDYEQYF.

CDR3 nucleotide sequence: TGTGCCAGCAGCCCCTCCGGGGTTAGCGGGAGATTTGGGGCCAACGTCCTGACTTTC. Its protein is CASSPSGVSGRFGANVLTF. The J gene is TRBJ2-6, the V gene TRBV7-9, with 9 bases aligning to TRBD2. The V segment lost 5 bases and the J segment 3 bases; nucleotides outside the gene matches: 14. Per the germline V gene, CDR1 is SEHNR and CDR2 is FQNEAQ (reference sequence). This CDR3 comprises 19 residues.

The chain recombines TRBV7-9 with TRBJ2-1; TRBD2 matches 7 bases. V shed 5 bases and J 7 bases; nucleotides not matched to a gene: 11. The CDR3 runs to 15 residues. Germline V gene data show CDR1 as SEHNR and CDR2 as FQNEAQ (reference sequence). For the CDR3, the DNA is TGTGCCAGCAGCCCAATTGGGAGTAGCGGGAATGAGCAGTTCTTC. Protein sequence: CASSPIGSSGNEQFF.

The chain couples TRBV28 to TRBJ2-1; the match to TRBD2 covers 10 bases. V shed 5 bases, J shed 7 bases, and the junction held 5 bases outside the gene matches. The CDR3 is made up of 14 amino acids. Looked up from germline, CDR1 is MDHEN and CDR2 is SYDVKM. The CDR3 spells CASSLAGVGNEQFF. DNA of the CDR3: TGTGCCAGCAGTCTAGCGGGAGTGGGTAATGAGCAGTTCTTC.

The chain joins TRBV3-1 (or the pseudogene TRBV3-2) to TRBJ1-5, with 9 bases matching TRBD1. The V gene's germline CDR1 is LGHDT and CDR2 YNNKEL (reference sequence). V gave up 2 bases and J gave up 6 bases; unmatched junction bases: 17. This CDR3 region has 19 residues. DNA for the CDR3: TGTGCCAGCAGCCAATCGCCGGGCTCCGGGACAGGGACGATTCAGCCCCAGCATTTT. Translation gives CASSQSPGSGTGTIQPQHF.

J is TRBJ2-1 and V is TRBV2, with TRBD2 matching 10 bases. The CDR3 covers 14 residues. The germline V gene has CDR1 SNHLY and CDR2 FYNNEI. V lost 5 bases to trimming and J lost 9 bases; unmatched junction nucleotides: 7. CDR3 amino acids: CASSPSGSRIEQFF. CDR3 nucleotides: TGTGCCAGCAGTCCTAGCGGGAGTCGTATTGAGCAGTTCTTC.

In its sample, this clone was seen once. V and J are TRBV5-1 and TRBJ2-2, with 7 bases lining up with TRBD2. Per germline, CDR1 SGHRS and CDR2 YFSETQ. With 0 bases clipped from V and 4 bases from J, the junction kept 6 bases outside the gene matches. This CDR3 is built from 16 residues. CDR3 sequence (DNA): TGCGCCAGCAGCTTGGGTGCGGGAGCCGGCACCGGGGAGCTGTTTTTT. Residues: CASSLGAGAGTGELFF.

The chain links TRBV5-5 to TRBJ1-1, with 9 bases lining up with TRBD1. Germline trimming cut 4 bases from V and 1 base from J; bases unmatched to any gene: 8. Germline CDR1 SGHKS, CDR2 YYEKEE (reference sequence). The CDR3 spans 16 residues. CDR3 amino acids: CASSPSGDRENTEAFF. DNA for the CDR3: TGTGCCAGCAGCCCCTCCGGGGACAGGGAGAACACTGAAGCTTTCTTT.

DNA of the CDR3: TGTGCCAGTAGTATCTCCCTTGGACAGCTGAACACTGAAGCTTTCTTT. Encoded protein: CASSISLGQLNTEAFF. The chain employs TRBV19 and TRBJ1-1; weak D call: TRBD1 (6 bases). Trimming took off 3 bases at V and 0 bases at J, with 14 bases between the two ends. Germline loops: CDR1 LNHDA, CDR2 SQIVND (reference sequence). The CDR3 has 16 residues. Based on the CDR3 plus reference TRBV19 and TRBJ1-1, the full variable domain is DGGITQSPKYLFRKEGQNVTLSCEQNLNHDAMYWYRQDPGQGLRLIYYSQIVNDFQKGDIAEGYSVSREKKESFPLTVTSAQKNPTAFYLCASSISLGQLNTEAFFGQGTRLTVV.

This clone turned up a few times. The CDR3 region has the DNA TGTGCCAGTAGTATCGGAGGGACAGGGGATAGTTTGCGCTACGAGCAGTACTTC. Encoded protein: CASSIGGTGDSLRYEQYF. The chain is built from TRBV19 and TRBJ2-7, with 10 bases identical to TRBD1. V trimming: 3 bases; J trimming: 3 bases; junction bases outside the gene matches: 14. CDR3 length equals 18 residues. The germline CDR1 and CDR2 sequences are LNHDA and SQIVND (reference sequence).

The V and J genes are TRBV4-1 and TRBJ2-2, with D possibly being TRBD2 (7 bases). This CDR3 has 15 residues. Between the trimmed V and J ends, which lost 3 bases and 5 bases, there was a span of 13 bases. Germline CDR1 MGHRA, CDR2 YSYEKL. The CDR3 region is CASSQEGGGTGELFF. DNA of the CDR3: TGCGCCAGCAGCCAGGAGGGAGGGGGGACCGGGGAGCTGTTTTTT.

The CDR3: CASSLGQALGNSPLHF. The CDR3 DNA reads TGTGCCAGCAGCTTGGGGCAGGCCCTTGGTAATTCACCCCTCCACTTT. The chain uses TRBV5-4 and TRBJ1-6; D not certain. This CDR3 region has 16 residues. The V gene's germline CDR1 is SGHNT and CDR2 YYREEE (reference sequence). V was clipped by 0 bases and J by 6 bases, with 13 bases between them.

This chain links TRBV5-1 with TRBJ2-5; D remains ambiguous. The length of the CDR3 is 17 residues. In germline, CDR1 is SGHRS, CDR2 YFSETQ. Trimming stripped 1 base from V and 2 bases from J, with 18 bases between. The CDR3 reads CASSLIGRQLYQETQYF. CDR3 DNA: TGCGCCAGCAGCTTGATTGGGCGTCAACTGTATCAAGAGACCCAGTACTTC.

The chain uses TRBV19 and TRBJ1-2; D is unclear. V dropped 4 bases and J dropped 4 bases, with 10 bases sitting between them. This CDR3 is 13 amino acids long. Germline CDR1 and CDR2: LNHDA and SQIVND (reference sequence). DNA of the CDR3: TGTGCCAGTAGTACAGGCCGATCCTATGGCTACACCTTC. Protein product: CASSTGRSYGYTF.

A few counts support this clone. CDR3 residues: CASSLQGYQPQHF. DNA for the CDR3: TGTGCCAGCAGCTTACAGGGTTATCAGCCCCAGCATTTT. This chain uses TRBV7-2 with TRBJ1-5; tentative D call: TRBD1 (5 bases). Germline CDR1 and CDR2: SGHTA and FQGNSA. V was shortened by 2 bases and J by 5 bases, with 7 bases between the two germline ends. The CDR3 runs 13 residues.

This clone was detected only once. V and J are TRBV6-1 and TRBJ2-5, with 12 bases matching TRBD2. The CDR3 contains 15 residues. V gave up 5 bases and J gave up 4 bases; unmatched junction bases: 5. Per germline, CDR1 MNHNS and CDR2 SASEGT. The CDR3, as DNA: TGTGCCAGCAGTCCGCCGGGACTAGCGGGAGAGACCCAGTACTTC. Its protein is CASSPPGLAGETQYF.

This chain connects TRBV6-2 or TRBV6-3 to TRBJ1-2, with 8 bases aligning to TRBD1. V lost 0 bases and J lost 10; bases outside the gene matches: 7. Germline V lookup: CDR1 MNHEY, CDR2 SVGEGT. The CDR3 loop spans 14 amino acids. Here the CDR3 reads CASSYSGQGALYTF. CDR3 in DNA: TGTGCCAGCAGTTACTCCGGACAGGGTGCACTCTACACCTTC.

The table lists this clone with a count of one. The chain couples TRBV5-5 to TRBJ2-1; 14 nucleotides agree with TRBD2. In germline, CDR1 is SGHKS, CDR2 YYEKEE (reference sequence). V shed 5 bases, J shed 4 bases, and the junction held 11 bases outside the gene matches. CDR3 length equals 18 residues. CDR3 sequence (DNA): TGTGCCAGCAGTTTCTCCGGGACTAGCGGGAGTAGGTACAATGAGCAGTTCTTC. This gives the protein CASSFSGTSGSRYNEQFF.

With respect to this clone: The sample carries other DNA sequences with the same CDR3. The chain links TRBV9 to TRBJ2-2, with 8 bases that match TRBD2. Germline V lookup: CDR1 SGDLS, CDR2 YYNGEE. With 0 bases clipped from V and 0 bases from J, the junction kept 1 base outside the gene matches. This CDR3 is built from 16 residues. CDR3 in amino acids: CASSVERGPNTGELFF. The CDR3 bases are TGTGCCAGCAGCGTAGAGCGGGGGCCGAACACCGGGGAGCTGTTTTTT.

This chain joins TRBV5-5 and TRBJ2-7; the match to TRBD2 covers 11 bases. The CDR3 length is 16 residues. CDR1 and CDR2 from the germline V gene are SGHKS and YYEKEE (reference sequence). With 4 bases clipped from V and 6 bases from J, the junction kept 12 bases outside the gene matches. CDR3 bases: TGTGCCAGCAGCGTCGCCGTAGCGGGAGGGCCGGGCGAGCAGTACTTC. It translates to CASSVAVAGGPGEQYF.

V is TRBV2 and J is TRBJ2-5; 9 bases line up with TRBD1. Looked up from germline, CDR1 is SNHLY and CDR2 is FYNNEI. Trimming took 6 bases from V and 2 from J; bases not matched to a gene: 10. The CDR3 length is 16 residues. This chain's CDR3 is CASSSGQGGIQETQYF. As DNA, the CDR3 is TGTGCCAGCAGCTCGGGACAGGGCGGGATACAAGAGACCCAGTACTTC.

The chain is built from TRBV5-1 and TRBJ2-1; TRBD2 matches 10 bases. Germline-derived CDR1 and CDR2 are SGHRS and YFSETQ. The junction had 8 bases not matched to a gene; V was cut back by 1 base and J by 7 bases. The CDR3 consists of 16 residues. CDR3 sequence (DNA): TGCGCCAGCAGCTTGTTAGCGGGAGGATTGAGTAATGAGCAGTTCTTC. This codes for CASSLLAGGLSNEQFF.

The V and J genes are TRBV7-2 and TRBJ2-2; D not certain. There are 15 residues in the CDR3. Germline values: CDR1 SGHTA, CDR2 FQGNSA. V gave up 0 bases and J gave up 6 bases, with 11 bases separating them. CDR3 residues: CASSLAQMSPGELFF. CDR3 coding DNA: TGTGCCAGCAGCTTAGCGCAAATGAGCCCCGGGGAGCTGTTTTTT.

The chain recombines TRBV2 with TRBJ1-3; D uncertain. The germline CDR1 and CDR2 sequences are SNHLY and FYNNEI. V was clipped by 8 bases and J by 1 base, with 18 bases between them. The CDR3 covers 16 residues. CDR3 bases: TGTGCCAGCGCTTGGTCGACTTTTCCTTCTGGAAACACCATATATTTT. Residues: CASAWSTFPSGNTIYF. Variable domain in full (rest from reference TRBV2 and TRBJ1-3): EPEVTQTPSHQVTQMGQEVILRCVPISNHLYFYWYRQILGQKVEFLVSFYNNEISEKSEIFDDQFSVERPDGSNFTLKIRSTKLEDSAMYFCASAWSTFPSGNTIYFGEGSWLTVV.

J is TRBJ1-4 and V is TRBV6-6; D uncertain. Trimming stripped 7 bases from V and 8 bases from J, with 17 bases between. Germline CDR1 and CDR2: MNHNY and SVGAGI (reference sequence). The CDR3 is made up of 14 amino acids. CDR3 amino acids: CASTRRGPGEKLFF. As DNA, the CDR3 is TGTGCCAGCACCCGAAGAGGGCCCGGCGAAAAACTGTTTTTT.

The CDR3 bases are TGCGCCAGCAGCTTGGTCGCGGGAGGGCCGTACAATGAGCAGTTCTTC. Translating it yields CASSLVAGGPYNEQFF. This chain uses TRBV5-1 with TRBJ2-1, with 9 bases aligning to TRBD2. The CDR3 runs to 16 residues. CDR1 is SGHRS, CDR2 YFSETQ, per germline. J gave up 4 bases and V 0 bases, and 5 bases lay outside the gene matches.

The chain carries TRBV27 and TRBJ2-2, with 12 bases fitting TRBD1. This CDR3 comprises 16 residues. Germline V gene lookup returns CDR1 MNHEY and CDR2 SMNVEV (reference sequence). The J segment lost 6 bases and the V segment lost 4 bases, leaving 6 bases of the junction unmatched. The CDR3 DNA sequence: TGTGCCAGCAGTTCCGGGACAGGGGGCTTCGCCGGGGAGCTGTTTTTT. Its protein is CASSSGTGGFAGELFF.

This clone was counted only a few times. The chain has TRBV5-4 and TRBJ1-5; weak D call: TRBD1 (5 bases). Between the trimmed V and J ends, which lost 4 bases and 2 bases, there was a span of 13 bases. Germline V CDR1 and CDR2: SGHNT, YYREEE (reference sequence). This CDR3 spans 15 amino acids. DNA for the CDR3: TGTGCCAGCAGCCGGGACTTAGGGGGCAATCAGCCCCAGCATTTT. Its protein product is CASSRDLGGNQPQHF.

The chain joins TRBV18 to TRBJ2-3; possible D gene TRBD2, 6 bases. Germline V gives CDR1 KGHSH, CDR2 LQKENI. V shed 0 bases and J shed 0 bases, with 7 bases lying between them. This CDR3 spans 15 amino acids. The CDR3 DNA sequence: TGTGCCAGCTCACCACCGGCGGGGAGCACAGATACGCAGTATTTT. Its protein product is CASSPPAGSTDTQYF.

In its sample, this clone was seen once. The CDR3: CASSLLGGDNSPLHF. The CDR3 DNA reads as TGTGCCAGCAGCTTATTGGGGGGGGATAATTCACCCCTCCACTTT. The chain carries TRBV11-2 and TRBJ1-6; tentatively, D is TRBD1 (5 bases). V was clipped by 2 bases and J by 5 bases, with 10 bases between them. Germline V gene lookup returns CDR1 SGHAT and CDR2 FQNNGV. CDR3 length equals 15 residues. The entire variable domain, with the rest obtained from reference TRBV11-2 and TRBJ1-6, is as follows: EAGVAQSPRYKIIEKRQSVAFWCNPISGHATLYWYQQILGQGPKLLIQFQNNGVVDDSQLPKDRFSAERLKGVDSTLKIQPAKLEDSAVYLCASSLLGGDNSPLHFGNGTRLTVT.